The 7 T cell receptor beta chains reported below all come from one sample, sequenced in a study of blood T cell repertoires in COVID-19. TCRdb's copy holds only in-frame clones and misses some; the assay was immunoSEQ multiplex PCR. The sample contains around 240,000 clones, approximately 85% of which appear only once. The source material was PBMCs or T cells enriched from blood (not recorded which). The source of these receptors is a woman in her 50s who had recovered from COVID-19.

This clone is a singleton in its sample. This chain connects TRBV18 to TRBJ2-7; the match to TRBD2 covers 9 bases. J was trimmed by 5 bases and V by 2 bases; bases with no gene match: 4. Germline loops: CDR1 KGHSH, CDR2 LQKENI. The CDR3 has 14 amino acids. The CDR3 sequence is CASSPLAGANEQYF. The CDR3 DNA sequence: TGTGCCAGCTCACCATTAGCGGGAGCAAACGAGCAGTACTTC.

V is TRBV18 and J is TRBJ2-1, with 14 bases aligning to TRBD2. The ends lost 5 bases at V and 5 bases at J; junction bases unmatched: 2. CDR3 length: 15 amino acids. Germline CDR1 is KGHSH and CDR2 is LQKENI. This CDR3 is CASSRGLAGDNEQFF. CDR3 bases: TGTGCCAGCTCAAGGGGACTAGCGGGAGACAATGAGCAGTTCTTC.

The chain joins TRBV24-1 to TRBJ2-7; possibly TRBD1 for D (6 bases). Per germline, CDR1 KGHDR and CDR2 SFDVKD. The CDR3 is 13 residues long. With 4 bases removed from V and 7 bases from J, the gap between germline ends came to 13 bases. CDR3 residues: CATSERVTGEQYF. The DNA of the CDR3 is TGTGCCACCAGTGAAAGGGTAACAGGGGAGCAGTACTTC.

The chain combines TRBV6-1 with TRBJ1-4, with D perhaps matching TRBD1 (5 bases). CDR1 MNHNS and CDR2 SASEGT come from the germline V gene. Trimming stripped 2 bases from V and 7 bases from J, with 11 bases between. The CDR3 sequence is 14 residues long. The DNA for the CDR3 is TGTGCCAGCAGTGAACAGGGTTTGGTTGAAAAACTGTTTTTT. This translates into CASSEQGLVEKLFF.

V usage is TRBV3-1 (or the pseudogene TRBV3-2) and J usage is TRBJ2-7; unclear D gene. This CDR3 has 15 amino acids. CDR1 and CDR2 (germline): LGHDT, YNNKEL (reference sequence). Trimming shortened V by 1 base and J by 0 bases, and 10 bases separated the two germline ends. The CDR3 DNA is TGTGCCAGCAGCCAAGTGTCCGATAGCTCCTACGAGCAGTACTTC. Protein: CASSQVSDSSYEQYF.

Here the CDR3 DNA reads TGTGCCAGCAGTTACCCGAGGGGCGGGGCCACAGATACGCAGTATTTT. Protein product: CASSYPRGGATDTQYF. The chain is built from TRBV28 and TRBJ2-3, with D possibly TRBD2 on 6 matching bases. The length of the CDR3 is 16 residues. Trimming stripped 4 bases from V and 2 bases from J, with 16 bases between. Germline-derived CDR1 and CDR2 are MDHEN and SYDVKM.

The chain links TRBV28 to TRBJ1-1; D not resolved. Per the germline V gene, CDR1 is MDHEN and CDR2 is SYDVKM. This CDR3 spans 12 amino acids. Between the trimmed V and J ends, which lost 7 bases and 1 base, there was a span of 7 bases. The CDR3 DNA reads as TGTGCCAGCATTACACCGAACACTGAAGCTTTCTTT. Its protein product is CASITPNTEAFF.